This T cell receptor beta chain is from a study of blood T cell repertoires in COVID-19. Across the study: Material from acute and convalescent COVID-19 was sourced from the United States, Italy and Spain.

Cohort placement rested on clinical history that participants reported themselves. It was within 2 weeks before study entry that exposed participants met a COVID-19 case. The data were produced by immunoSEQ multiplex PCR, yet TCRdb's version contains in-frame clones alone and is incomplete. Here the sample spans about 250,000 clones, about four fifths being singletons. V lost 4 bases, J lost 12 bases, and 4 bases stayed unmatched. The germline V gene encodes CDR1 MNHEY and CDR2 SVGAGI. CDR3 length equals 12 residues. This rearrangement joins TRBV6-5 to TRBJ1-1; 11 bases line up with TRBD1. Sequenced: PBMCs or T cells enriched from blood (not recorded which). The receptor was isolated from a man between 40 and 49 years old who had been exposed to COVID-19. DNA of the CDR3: TGTGCCAGCAGTTCCGGGGACAGGGGGACTTTCTTT. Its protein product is CASSSGDRGTFF.